Listed here is a single T cell receptor (beta chain). No antigen is known for it. This entry is derived from a study of type 1 and type 2 diabetes patients. Study as a whole: The cohort mixed type 1 diabetes, type 2 diabetes and nondiabetic donors. Sequencing for the whole study yielded 18,976,912 paired-end reads.

PCR was run on genomic DNA. The TCR beta CDR3 region was amplified using 30 forward and 13 reverse primers. TCRdb reprocessed the multiplex PCR reads via MiXCR and lists one record per CDR3 protein. This sample has 250,000 or so distinct CDR3 sequences; 45% to 60% occur once, and the top ten carry roughly 13%. Study-wide findings and caveats: Groups were not age- or gender-matched, which may bias interpretation.

V was pared by 0 bases and J by 3 bases, with 5 bases of the junction left unmatched. Germline V gives CDR1 MGHRA, CDR2 YSYEKL. This CDR3 comprises 17 residues. The chain links TRBV4-1 to TRBJ2-2; 9 nucleotides line up with TRBD2. The sequence derives from a young man with type 2 diabetes. The sequencing sample was made of peripheral blood mononuclear cells (PBMCs). The CDR3, as DNA: TGCGCCAGCAGCCAAGAGGCTAGCGGGATATACACCGGGGAGCTGTTTTTT. Its protein product is CASSQEASGIYTGELFF.